This T cell receptor beta chain was recovered during a study of T cells after yellow fever vaccination. As for this clonotype: Its antigen is still unknown.

One entry per CDR3 protein, called by TCRdb with MiXCR from the 5' RACE reads. The table shows some 300,000 distinct CDR3 sequences, with 8% to 9.5% occurring only once. Study-wide findings and caveats: Most primary-vaccination clones recurred post-booster (approximately 96% CD4, about 87% CD8).

Germline V gene lookup returns CDR1 MGHRA and CDR2 YSYEKL. Trimming removed 2 bases at V and 6 bases at J, with 6 bases between. The CDR3 covers 12 residues. The TCR was taken from a man younger than 35 who received the YFV17D yellow fever vaccine. J is TRBJ2-3 and V is TRBV4-1, with a possible D match to TRBD1 (6 bases). The sequences come from PBMCs, collected roughly 45 days after the first yellow fever vaccination. This chain's CDR3 is CASSQQGDTQYF. CDR3 coding DNA: TGCGCCAGCAGCCAACAGGGGGATACGCAGTATTTT.